Listed below are T cell receptor beta chains from one sample, sequenced in a study of OX40 agonist ivuxolimab in advanced cancers. TCRdb keeps only in-frame clones here, not all; method: immunoSEQ multiplex PCR. The sample gives around 80,000 clones, around nine tenths of which show up once; 0.65% to 0.8% is in the top ten. The sequencing here drew on CD4+ or CD8+ T cells sorted from blood, taken in a trial of the OX40 agonist ivuxolimab. The receptors here all came from an adult with an advanced solid tumor such as melanoma, head and neck, liver or kidney cancer. The CDR3 runs from the conserved cysteine through the conserved F or W. Fields, in order: CDR3 length, clone size, D gene, V gene, J gene, CDR3 DNA, CDR3 protein. The D gene is left open where the match is weak. Clone sizes are given selectively: once, few, many, or a class where the clone is expanded.

>13|-|-|TRBV7-2|TRBJ1-5
TGTGCCAGCAGCTTAAATAGCAATCAGCCCCAGCATTTT
CASSLNSNQPQHF
>14|-|-|TRBV30|TRBJ2-7
TGTGCCTGGAGTCCGGGGCAGGACAGTCCCGAGCAGTACTTC
CAWSPGQDSPEQYF
>12|-|-|TRBV28|TRBJ2-5
TGTGCCAGCAGTTTGAGGGGGGGGACCCAGTACTTC
CASSLRGGTQYF
>14|-|-|TRBV19|TRBJ1-5
TGTGCCAGTAGTATAGACAGGTTGAATCAGCCCCAGCATTTT
CASSIDRLNQPQHF
>16|-|-|TRBV27|TRBJ2-3
TGTGCCAGCAACCCCTCGGTTCGGGTCGGCACAGATACGCAGTATTTT
CASNPSVRVGTDTQYF
>19|-|TRBD2|TRBV28|TRBJ2-2
TGTGCCAGCAGGGATAGACTATACCTAGCGGGAGGGGAAGGCGGGGAGCTGTTTTTT
CASRDRLYLAGGEGGELFF
>16|-|TRBD1|TRBV18|TRBJ1-1
TGTGCCAGCTCACCACGGGACAGCGAGATGAACACTGAAGCTTTCTTT
CASSPRDSEMNTEAFF
>12|once|-|TRBV2|TRBJ2-7
TGTGCCAGCAGAAGCGGAGGGTACGAGCAGTACTTC
CASRSGGYEQYF
>16|-|TRBD2|TRBV4-2|TRBJ2-7
TGTGCCAGCAGCCAAGTTGACACTAGCGGGAGTTACGAGCAGTACTTC
CASSQVDTSGSYEQYF
>17|-|TRBD1|TRBV28|TRBJ1-1
TGTGCCAGCAGTAATATCAGGGGGCGAGCCATGAACACTGAAGCTTTCTTT
CASSNIRGRAMNTEAFF
>12|-|-|TRBV5-6|TRBJ2-7
TGTGCCAGCAGCTTGGAGGGCTACGAGCAGTACTTC
CASSLEGYEQYF
>12|-|-|TRBV5-6|TRBJ2-5
TGTGCCAGCAGCTTGGTGGACGAGACCCAGTACTTC
CASSLVDETQYF
>15|-|-|TRBV11-3|TRBJ2-1
TGTGCCAGCAGCTCTTTTCAGGGGTCTGGCAATGAGCAGTTCTTC
CASSSFQGSGNEQFF
>15|once|TRBD2|TRBV7-2|TRBJ2-1
TGTGCCAGCAGAAGACTAGCGGTATCTACCAATGAGCAGTTCTTC
CASRRLAVSTNEQFF
>16|-|TRBD2|TRBV6-6|TRBJ2-5
TGTGCCAGCACCTCGGGACTAGCGGATAAACAAGAGACCCAGTACTTC
CASTSGLADKQETQYF
>14|-|TRBD2|TRBV29-1|TRBJ2-5
TGCAGCGTTGTAATAGCGGGGGGGGTCGAGACCCAGTACTTC
CSVVIAGGVETQYF
>13|-|TRBD1|TRBV28|TRBJ1-2
TGTGCCAGCAGTTTGGGACAGACCTATGGCTACACCTTC
CASSLGQTYGYTF
>16|-|TRBD1|TRBV7-6|TRBJ2-3
TGTGCCAGCAGCTTAGGAGGGACAGGACCCACAGATACGCAGTATTTT
CASSLGGTGPTDTQYF
>13|-|-|TRBV29-1|TRBJ2-2
TGCAGCGCTGGACAGCCCAGCACCGGGGAGCTGTTTTTT
CSAGQPSTGELFF
>13|once|-|TRBV6-5|TRBJ1-1
TGTGCCAGCAGGTTCAGGGGTACCACTGAAGCTTTCTTT
CASRFRGTTEAFF
>16|-|TRBD2|TRBV5-1|TRBJ2-1
TGCGCCAGCACCTTCCCGGCGGGAGGGTCCAACAATGAGCAGTTCTTC
CASTFPAGGSNNEQFF
>15|-|TRBD1|TRBV6-1|TRBJ2-2
TGTGCCAGCAGTGAAAGACAGGGGAACACCGGGGAGCTGTTTTTT
CASSERQGNTGELFF
>12|-|TRBD1|TRBV5-8|TRBJ1-2
TGTGCCAGCAGCTTCCGGGACAGGGGCTACACCTTC
CASSFRDRGYTF
>12|-|TRBD1|TRBV5-1|TRBJ1-2
TGCGCCAGCAGCTTACAGGGGTATGGCTACACCTTC
CASSLQGYGYTF
>14|-|TRBD2|TRBV5-6|TRBJ2-7
TGTGCCAGCAGCTTGTGGGGGGGCTCCTACGAGCAGTACTTC
CASSLWGGSYEQYF
>15|-|-|TRBV14|TRBJ2-3
TGTGCCAGCAGCCTACTTCCCCCGAGCACAGATACGCAGTATTTT
CASSLLPPSTDTQYF
>15|-|TRBD1|TRBV4-3|TRBJ1-1
TGCGCCAGCAGCCAAGATATCCGACAGGGCGGGGAAGCTTTCTTT
CASSQDIRQGGEAFF
>16|few|-|TRBV5-5|TRBJ2-2
TGTGCCAGCAGTCGTTCCGGGACGGTGAACACCGGGGAGCTGTTTTTT
CASSRSGTVNTGELFF
>13|-|-|TRBV5-4|TRBJ2-5
TGTGCCAGCAGCTTTACAGGGACCGAGACCCAGTACTTC
CASSFTGTETQYF
>15|-|-|TRBV6-5|TRBJ2-7
TGTGCCAGCAAGGCCTACGCCGAGGGGACCTACGAGCAGTACTTC
CASKAYAEGTYEQYF
>17|-|TRBD1|TRBV12-5|TRBJ2-7
TGTGCTAGTGGTCATTTCTTTGGGACAGGGACTCCCTACGAGCAGTACTTC
CASGHFFGTGTPYEQYF
>14|-|TRBD1|TRBV27|TRBJ2-5
TGTGCCAGCAGTTCACAGGGGCGTCAAGAGACCCAGTACTTC
CASSSQGRQETQYF
>14|-|TRBD1|TRBV19|TRBJ1-2
TGTGCCAGTAGTATCCAGGACAGGGTTGGCGGCTACACCTTC
CASSIQDRVGGYTF
>14|-|-|TRBV30|TRBJ2-7
TGTGCCTGGAGCCGGGACACGGAAGCCTACGAGCAGTACTTC
CAWSRDTEAYEQYF
>12|-|-|TRBV10-2|TRBJ2-5
TGCGCCAGCAGTCACAGGTCGGAGACCCAGTACTTC
CASSHRSETQYF
>18|once|TRBD2|TRBV19|TRBJ2-3
TGTGCCAGTAGTCCGGGACTAGCGGGGGGAAGTTACACAGATACGCAGTATTTT
CASSPGLAGGSYTDTQYF
>12|-|-|TRBV19|TRBJ2-3
TGTGCCAGTAGGGGGACCACAGATACGCAGTATTTT
CASRGTTDTQYF
>13|-|-|TRBV7-2|TRBJ2-7
TGTGCCAGCAGCTCCGGGAGCTACTACGAGCAGTACTTC
CASSSGSYYEQYF
>13|-|TRBD2|TRBV6-6|TRBJ2-1
TGTGCCAGCAATAGCGGGGGAGGCGGTGAGCAGTTCTTC
CASNSGGGGEQFF
>13|once|-|TRBV5-6|TRBJ2-7
TGTGCCAGCAGCTACGCGAGGTTCTACGAGCAGTACTTC
CASSYARFYEQYF
>17|-|TRBD1|TRBV13|TRBJ1-3
TGTGCCAGCAGCTTCGGTCCGGACAGGGGGCAGGGAAACACCATATATTTT
CASSFGPDRGQGNTIYF
>14|-|-|TRBV27|TRBJ2-3
TGTGCCAGCAGTTTTAACCGGGCCACAGATACGCAGTATTTT
CASSFNRATDTQYF
>14|once|-|TRBV19|TRBJ2-7
TGTACCAGTAGTATTCACGAGAGTGACTACGAGCAGTACTTC
CTSSIHESDYEQYF
>19|-|TRBD2|TRBV4-3|TRBJ2-5
TGCGCCAGCAGCCAAGAAGGGACTAGCGGGGGGGCCCCCCAAGAGACCCAGTACTTC
CASSQEGTSGGAPQETQYF
>15|-|TRBD1|TRBV19|TRBJ1-2
TGTGCCAGTAGTCCCCCACAGGGGCGCGCGTATGGCTACACCTTC
CASSPPQGRAYGYTF
>15|-|-|TRBV15|TRBJ2-3
TGTGCCACCAGCCTGGGGCGGGGAGACACAGATACGCAGTATTTT
CATSLGRGDTDTQYF
>14|-|-|TRBV18|TRBJ2-7
TGTGCCAGCTCCATGGGGGGGCCCTCCTACGAGCAGTACTTC
CASSMGGPSYEQYF
>16|-|TRBD1|TRBV5-1|TRBJ1-1
TGCGCCAGCAGATCGGGACAGGGTTCTTGGAATGCTGAAGCTTTCTTT
CASRSGQGSWNAEAFF
>15|-|-|TRBV9|TRBJ1-1
TGTGCCAGCAGCGTAGTAGGGGAGATGAACACTGAAGCTTTCTTT
CASSVVGEMNTEAFF
>12|-|-|TRBV19|TRBJ1-1
TGTGCCAGCAGCCGGAGGAACACTGAAGCTTTCTTT
CASSRRNTEAFF
>12|-|-|TRBV5-1|TRBJ1-2
TGCGCCAGCAGCGCAGTTAACTATGGCTACACCTTC
CASSAVNYGYTF
>12|-|-|TRBV7-2|TRBJ1-1
TGTGCCAGCAGCCCTAGTACGATTGAAGCTTTCTTT
CASSPSTIEAFF
>16|-|-|TRBV4-1|TRBJ2-1
TGCGCCAGCAGCCAAGATGTTCTAGCGTTTTACAATGAGCAGTTCTTC
CASSQDVLAFYNEQFF